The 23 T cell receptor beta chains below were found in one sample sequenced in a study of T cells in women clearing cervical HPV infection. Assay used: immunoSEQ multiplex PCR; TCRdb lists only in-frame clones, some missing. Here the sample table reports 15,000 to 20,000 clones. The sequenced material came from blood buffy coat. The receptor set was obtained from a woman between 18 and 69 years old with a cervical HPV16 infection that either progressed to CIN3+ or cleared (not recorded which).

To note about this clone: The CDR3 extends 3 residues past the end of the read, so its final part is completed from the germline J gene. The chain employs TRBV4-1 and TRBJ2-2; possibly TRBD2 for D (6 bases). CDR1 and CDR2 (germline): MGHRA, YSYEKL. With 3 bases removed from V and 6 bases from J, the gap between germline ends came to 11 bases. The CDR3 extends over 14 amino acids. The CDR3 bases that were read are TGCGCCAGCAGCCATCCTGGAGGGCCCGGGGAG. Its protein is CASSHPGGPGE. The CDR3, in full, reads CASSHPGGPGELFF.

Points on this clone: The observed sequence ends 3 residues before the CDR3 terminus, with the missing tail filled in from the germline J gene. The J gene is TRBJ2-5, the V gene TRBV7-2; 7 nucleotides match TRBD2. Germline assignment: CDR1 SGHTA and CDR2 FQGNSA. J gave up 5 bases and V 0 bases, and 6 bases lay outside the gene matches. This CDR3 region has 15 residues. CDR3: CASSLASSSGETQYF. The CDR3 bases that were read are TGTGCCAGCAGCTTAGCGTCGTCTAGCGGCGAGACC.

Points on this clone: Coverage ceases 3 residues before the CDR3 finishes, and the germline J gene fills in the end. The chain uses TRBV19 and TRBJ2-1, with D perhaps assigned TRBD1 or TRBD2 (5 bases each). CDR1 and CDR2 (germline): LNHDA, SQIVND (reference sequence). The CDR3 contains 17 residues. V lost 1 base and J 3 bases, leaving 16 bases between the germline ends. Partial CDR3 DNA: TGTGCCAGTAGTATAGGGGCGAGGGGCCCCCTCTACAATGAG. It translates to CASSIGARGPLYNE. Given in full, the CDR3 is CASSIGARGPLYNEQFF.

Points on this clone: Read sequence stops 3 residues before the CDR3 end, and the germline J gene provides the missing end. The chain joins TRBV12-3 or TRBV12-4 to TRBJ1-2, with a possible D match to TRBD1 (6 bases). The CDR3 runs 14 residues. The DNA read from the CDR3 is TGTGCCAGCAGTCTACCACAGGGAACATATAGC. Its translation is CASSLPQGTYS. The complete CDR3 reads CASSLPQGTYSYTF.

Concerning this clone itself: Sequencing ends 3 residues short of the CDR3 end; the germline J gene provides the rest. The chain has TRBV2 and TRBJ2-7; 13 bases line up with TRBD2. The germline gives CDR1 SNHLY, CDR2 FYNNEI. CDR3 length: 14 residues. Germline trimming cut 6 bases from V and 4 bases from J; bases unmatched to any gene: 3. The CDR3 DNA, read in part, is TGTGCCAGCAGGGGGACTAGCGGGATTTACGAG. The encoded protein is CASRGTSGIYE. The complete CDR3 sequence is CASRGTSGIYEQYF.

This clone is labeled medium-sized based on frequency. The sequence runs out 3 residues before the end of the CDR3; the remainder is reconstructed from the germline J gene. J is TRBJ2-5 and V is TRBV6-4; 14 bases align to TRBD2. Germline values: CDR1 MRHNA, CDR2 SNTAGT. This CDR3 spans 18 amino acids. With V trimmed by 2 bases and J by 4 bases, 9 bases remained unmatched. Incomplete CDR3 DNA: TGTGCCAGCAGTGACGCCCCCGGGACTAGCGGGAGTAGAGAGACC. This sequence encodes CASSDAPGTSGSRET. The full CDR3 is CASSDAPGTSGSRETQYF.

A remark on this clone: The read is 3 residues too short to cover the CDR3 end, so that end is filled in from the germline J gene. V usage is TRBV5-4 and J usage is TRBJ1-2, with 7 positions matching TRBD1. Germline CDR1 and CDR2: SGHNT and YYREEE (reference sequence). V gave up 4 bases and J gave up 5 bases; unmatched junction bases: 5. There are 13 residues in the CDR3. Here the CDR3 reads CASSQDRRYGYTF. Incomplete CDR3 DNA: TGTGCCAGCAGCCAGGACAGGCGATATGGC.

The CDR3 is CSASLGLADNEQFF. The sequenced CDR3 bases are TGCAGTGCTAGCTTGGGACTAGCGGACAATGAG. The chain combines TRBV20-1 with TRBJ2-1; 11 bases fit TRBD2. The read ends 3 residues shy of where the CDR3 ends; the end is completed using the germline J gene. Germline loops: CDR1 DFQATT, CDR2 SNEGSKA (reference sequence). The J segment lost 5 bases and the V segment lost 3 bases, leaving 3 bases of the junction unmatched. The CDR3 sequence is 14 residues long.

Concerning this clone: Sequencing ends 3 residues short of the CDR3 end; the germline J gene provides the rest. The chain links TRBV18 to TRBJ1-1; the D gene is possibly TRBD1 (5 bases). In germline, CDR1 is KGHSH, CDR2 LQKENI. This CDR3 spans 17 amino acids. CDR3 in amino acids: CASSPPRAGGSPDTAFF. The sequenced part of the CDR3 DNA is TGTGCCAGCTCACCACCGAGAGCGGGGGGGTCCCCAGATACG.

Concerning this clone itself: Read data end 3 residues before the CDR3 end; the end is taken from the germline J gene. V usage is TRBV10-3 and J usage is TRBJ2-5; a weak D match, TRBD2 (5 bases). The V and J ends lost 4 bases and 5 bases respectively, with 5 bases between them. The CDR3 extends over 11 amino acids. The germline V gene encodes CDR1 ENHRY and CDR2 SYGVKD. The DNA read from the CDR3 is TGTGCCATCAGTGGAGGGGAGACC. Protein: CAISGGET. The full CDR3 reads CAISGGETQYF.

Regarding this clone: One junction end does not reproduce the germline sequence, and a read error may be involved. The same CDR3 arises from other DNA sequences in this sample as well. CDR3 bases read: TGTGCCAGCTCCCCACCCCCCCTCGGGACAGGGAAAAACATT. As protein: CASSPPPLGTGKNI. The whole CDR3 protein is CASSPPPLGTGKNIQYF. This chain links TRBV18 with TRBJ2-4, with 9 bases identical to TRBD1. Coverage ceases 3 residues before the CDR3 finishes, and the germline J gene fills in the end. The CDR3 runs to 17 residues. Looked up from germline, CDR1 is KGHSH and CDR2 is LQKENI.

This CDR3 is CASSPSTGRTDTYTF. The sequenced part of the CDR3 DNA is TGTGCCAGCTCACCTTCGACAGGGCGAACAGATACC. The V and J genes are TRBV18 and TRBJ1-2; 7 nucleotides agree with TRBD1. The missing CDR3 end, 3 residues past where the read stops, is filled in from the germline J gene. This CDR3 region has 15 residues. Germline V gene sequence: CDR1 KGHSH, CDR2 LQKENI. Variable domain in full (rest from reference TRBV18 and TRBJ1-2): NAGVMQNPRHLVRRRGQEARLRCSPMKGHSHVYWYRQLPEEGLKFMVYLQKENIIDESGMPKERFSAEFPKEGPSILRIQQVVRGDSAAYFCASSPSTGRTDTYTFGSGTRLTVV.

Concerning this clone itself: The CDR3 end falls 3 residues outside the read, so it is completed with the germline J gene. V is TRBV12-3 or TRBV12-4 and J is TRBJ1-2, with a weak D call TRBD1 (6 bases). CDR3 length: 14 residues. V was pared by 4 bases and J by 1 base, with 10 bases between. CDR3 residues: CASSSGQHNYGYTF. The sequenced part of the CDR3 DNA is TGTGCCAGCAGTTCCGGACAGCATAACTATGGC.

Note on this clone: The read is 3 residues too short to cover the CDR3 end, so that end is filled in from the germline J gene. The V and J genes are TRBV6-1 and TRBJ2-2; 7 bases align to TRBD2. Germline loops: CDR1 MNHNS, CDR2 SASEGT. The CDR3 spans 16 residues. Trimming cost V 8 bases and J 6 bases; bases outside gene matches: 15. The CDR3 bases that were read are TGTGCCAGCGGTGGGGAGGGAAGGACAAGCGCCGGGGAG. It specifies CASGGEGRTSAGE. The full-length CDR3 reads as CASGGEGRTSAGELFF.

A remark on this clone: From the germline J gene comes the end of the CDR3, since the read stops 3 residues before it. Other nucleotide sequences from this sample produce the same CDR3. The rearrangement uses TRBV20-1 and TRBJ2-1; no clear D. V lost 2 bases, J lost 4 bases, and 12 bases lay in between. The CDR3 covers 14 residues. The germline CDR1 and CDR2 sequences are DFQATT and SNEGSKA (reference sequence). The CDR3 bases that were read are TGCAGTGCTAGATCATGGCGGAATTACAATGAG. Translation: CSARSWRNYNE. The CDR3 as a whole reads CSARSWRNYNEQFF.

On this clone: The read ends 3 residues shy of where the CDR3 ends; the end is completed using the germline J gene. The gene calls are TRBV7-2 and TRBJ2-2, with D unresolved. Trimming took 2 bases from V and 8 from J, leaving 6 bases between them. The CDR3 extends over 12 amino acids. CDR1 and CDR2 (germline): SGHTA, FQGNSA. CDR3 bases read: TGTGCCAGCAGCTTATTTTCTGGGGAG. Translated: CASSLFSGE. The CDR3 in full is CASSLFSGELFF.

The part of the CDR3 DNA that was read is TGTGCCAGCAGCGTCTGGGGCAGGGCGGCGGACGAG. This translates into CASSVWGRAADE. The full CDR3 reads CASSVWGRAADEQYF. This sequence joins TRBV9 and TRBJ2-7; D might be TRBD1 (5 bases). The CDR3 goes on 3 residues after the read ends, and that part is filled in from the germline J gene. V was shortened by 2 bases and J by 5 bases, with 17 bases between the two germline ends. CDR3 length equals 15 residues. From germline, CDR1 is SGDLS and CDR2 YYNGEE.

CDR3 sequence: CASSSNRNREQYF. The covered CDR3 bases are TGTGCCAGCAGCTCTAACAGGAATCGCGAG. The V call is TRBV7-9, the J call TRBJ2-7, with D perhaps TRBD1 (5 bases). The CDR3 end is not reached by the read, which stops 3 residues before it; the germline J gene fills it in. Germline V lookup: CDR1 SEHNR, CDR2 FQNEAQ (reference sequence). Trimming pared 4 bases from V and 6 bases from J, leaving 13 bases between. CDR3 length: 13 amino acids.

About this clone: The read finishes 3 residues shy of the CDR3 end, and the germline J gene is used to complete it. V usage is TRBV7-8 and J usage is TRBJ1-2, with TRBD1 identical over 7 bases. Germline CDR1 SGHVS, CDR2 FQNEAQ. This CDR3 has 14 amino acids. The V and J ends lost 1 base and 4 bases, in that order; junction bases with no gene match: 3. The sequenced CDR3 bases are TGTGCCAGCAGCTTAGGGACAGGCCCCTATGGC. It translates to CASSLGTGPYG. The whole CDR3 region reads CASSLGTGPYGYTF.

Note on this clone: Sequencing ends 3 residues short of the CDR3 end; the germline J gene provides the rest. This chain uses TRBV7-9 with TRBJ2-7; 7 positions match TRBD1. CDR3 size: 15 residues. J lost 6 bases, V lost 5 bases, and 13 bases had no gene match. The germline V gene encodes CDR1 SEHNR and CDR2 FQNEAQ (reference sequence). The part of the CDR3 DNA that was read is TGTGCCAGCAGCCCCCGGGACAGAGTATCTGGCGAG. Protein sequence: CASSPRDRVSGE. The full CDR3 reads CASSPRDRVSGEQYF.

The DNA read from the CDR3 is TGTGCCAGCAGCTTCGGGGGGGCAAGGGGCACAGATACG. This translates into CASSFGGARGTDT. In full, the CDR3 reads CASSFGGARGTDTQYF. The chain combines TRBV5-4 with TRBJ2-3; TRBD2 aligns across 8 bases. The read gets to within 3 residues of the CDR3 end, and the germline J gene fills in the rest. The CDR3 is 16 amino acids. V lost 2 bases and J lost 1; bases outside the gene matches: 6. From germline, CDR1 is SGHNT and CDR2 YYREEE (reference sequence).

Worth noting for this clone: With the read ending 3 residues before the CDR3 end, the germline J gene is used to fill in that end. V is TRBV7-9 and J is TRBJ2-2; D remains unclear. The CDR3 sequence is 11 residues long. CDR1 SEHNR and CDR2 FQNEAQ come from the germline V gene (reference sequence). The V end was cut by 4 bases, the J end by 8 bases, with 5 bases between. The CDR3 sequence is CASSSRGELFF. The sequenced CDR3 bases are TGTGCCAGCAGCTCAAGGGGGGAG.

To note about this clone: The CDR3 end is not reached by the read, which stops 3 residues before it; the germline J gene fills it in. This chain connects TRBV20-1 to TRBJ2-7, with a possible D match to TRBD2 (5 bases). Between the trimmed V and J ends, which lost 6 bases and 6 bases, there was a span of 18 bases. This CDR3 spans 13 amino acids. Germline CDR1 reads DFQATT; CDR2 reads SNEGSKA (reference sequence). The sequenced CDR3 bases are TGCAGTGCCGAGGCCCAACTAGGTCCCGAG. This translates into CSAEAQLGPE. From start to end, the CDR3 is CSAEAQLGPEQYF.